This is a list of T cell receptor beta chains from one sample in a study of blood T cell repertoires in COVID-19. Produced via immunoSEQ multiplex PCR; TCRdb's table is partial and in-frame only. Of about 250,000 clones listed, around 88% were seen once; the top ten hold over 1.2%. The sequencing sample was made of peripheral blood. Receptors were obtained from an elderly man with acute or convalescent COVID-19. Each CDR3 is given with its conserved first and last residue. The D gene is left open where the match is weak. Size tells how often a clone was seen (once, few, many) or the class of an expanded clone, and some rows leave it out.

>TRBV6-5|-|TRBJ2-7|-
TGTGCCAGCAGTTCACCACGACACTACGAGCAGTACTTC
CASSSPRHYEQYF
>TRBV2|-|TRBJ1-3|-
TGTGCCAGCAGTCTTCCGGGTCCTGGAAACACCATATATTTT
CASSLPGPGNTIYF
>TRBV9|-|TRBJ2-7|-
TGTGCCAGCAGCGGTCAGGGGAGCTCCTACGAGCAGTACTTC
CASSGQGSSYEQYF
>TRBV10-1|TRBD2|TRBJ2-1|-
TGCGCCAGCAGTGCCTCTCTCCCCCCGGGCGGGAGACTCAATGAGCAGTTCTTC
CASSASLPPGGRLNEQFF
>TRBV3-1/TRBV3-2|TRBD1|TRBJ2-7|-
TGTGCCAGCAGGCCCAGGGACAGGGGCGAGCAGTACTTC
CASRPRDRGEQYF
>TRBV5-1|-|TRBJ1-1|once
TGCGCCAGCAGCCTTACTACAGGGCGCACTGAAGCTTTCTTT
CASSLTTGRTEAFF
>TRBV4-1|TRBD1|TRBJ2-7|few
TGCGCCAGCAGCTCTAGGACAGGGTCTTACGAGCAGTACTTC
CASSSRTGSYEQYF
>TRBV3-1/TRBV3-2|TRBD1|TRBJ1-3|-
TGTGCCAGCAGCCGAGGGACAGCCGGAAACACCATATATTTT
CASSRGTAGNTIYF
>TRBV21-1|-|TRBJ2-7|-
TGTGCCAGCAACGTAAAGACAGACGTATACGAGCAGTACTTC
CASNVKTDVYEQYF
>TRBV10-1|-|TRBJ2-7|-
TGCGCCAGCAGTGAAACTAGTAGTCCCTACGAGCAGTACTTC
CASSETSSPYEQYF
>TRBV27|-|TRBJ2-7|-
TGTGCCAGCAGGGGCATTGACAGGCAAGTTTTC
CASRGIDRQVF
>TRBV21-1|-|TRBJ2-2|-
TGTGCCAGCAGCAAAAACTGGGGGACTGGGCTGTTTTTT
CASSKNWGTGLFF